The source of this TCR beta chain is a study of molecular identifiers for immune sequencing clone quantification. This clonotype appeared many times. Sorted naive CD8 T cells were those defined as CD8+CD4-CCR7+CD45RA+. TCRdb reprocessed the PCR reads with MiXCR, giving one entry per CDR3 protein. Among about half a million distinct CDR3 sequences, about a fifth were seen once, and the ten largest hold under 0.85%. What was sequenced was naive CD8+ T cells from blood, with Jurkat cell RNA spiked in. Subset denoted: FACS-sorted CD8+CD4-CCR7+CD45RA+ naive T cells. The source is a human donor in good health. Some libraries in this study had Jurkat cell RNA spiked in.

The CDR3 here is CATSDLADNEQFF. In nucleotides, the CDR3 is TGTGCCACCAGTGATTTGGCAGACAATGAGCAGTTCTTC. This chain joins TRBV24-1 and TRBJ2-1; D is ambiguous. CDR3 length: 13 amino acids. The germline V and J ends were trimmed by 0 bases and 5 bases, with 4 bases remaining between them. CDR1 is KGHDR, CDR2 SFDVKD, per germline.